This is a list of T cell receptor beta chains from one sample in a study of blood T cell repertoires in COVID-19. Produced via immunoSEQ multiplex PCR; TCRdb's table is partial and in-frame only. The sample lists some 170,000 clones; about 87% were seen once. The sequencing input was peripheral blood. The receptors stem from a woman aged 45-65 years with acute or convalescent COVID-19. The CDR3 runs from the conserved cysteine through the conserved F or W. D genes are given only for firm matches. For some rows the clone size is stated as once, few or many, or as a class when expanded; others skip it.

v_gene,j_gene,abundance,d_gene,CDR3aa,CDR3nt
TRBV5-1,TRBJ2-7,.,.,CASSLIASAYEQYF,TGCGCCAGCAGCTTGATTGCTAGCGCCTACGAGCAGTACTTC
TRBV18,TRBJ2-7,.,.,CASSPREGGEQYF,TGTGCCAGCTCACCACGGGAAGGGGGCGAGCAGTACTTC
TRBV12-2,TRBJ1-2,.,.,CASRSSGTGTNYGYTF,TGTGCAAGTCGCTCCAGCGGGACAGGGACCAACTATGGCTACACCTTC
TRBV20-1,TRBJ1-4,.,TRBD1,CSASRGRPNEKLFF,TGCAGTGCTAGTAGGGGGCGGCCTAATGAAAAACTGTTTTTT
TRBV7-9,TRBJ2-5,once,.,CASNSQVVQETQYF,TGTGCCAGCAACTCCCAGGTGGTCCAAGAGACCCAGTACTTC
TRBV7-9,TRBJ2-3,.,.,CASSFAGLRTDTQYF,TGTGCCAGCAGCTTTGCGGGACTTAGGACCGATACGCAGTATTTT
TRBV7-2,TRBJ2-1,.,TRBD1,CASSLRTGTTGNEQFF,TGTGCCAGCAGCTTAAGGACAGGGACGACGGGCAATGAGCAGTTCTTC
TRBV5-4,TRBJ1-1,once,.,CASSRAGYQTEAFF,TGTGCCAGCAGCCGGGCAGGGTATCAGACTGAAGCTTTCTTT
TRBV6-2/TRBV6-3,TRBJ2-7,.,.,CASSYPPDEQYF,TGTGCCAGCAGTTACCCCCCGGACGAGCAGTACTTC
TRBV5-1,TRBJ1-1,.,TRBD1,CASSGQGRRNTEAFF,TGCGCCAGCAGCGGACAGGGGAGGAGGAACACTGAAGCTTTCTTT
TRBV29-1,TRBJ2-1,.,.,CSVALANEQFF,TGCAGCGTTGCCCTAGCCAATGAGCAGTTCTTC
TRBV29-1,TRBJ2-5,.,.,CSVSAPPSQETQYF,TGCAGCGTTAGCGCCCCCCCCAGTCAAGAGACCCAGTACTTC
TRBV5-6,TRBJ2-2,.,TRBD1,CASSLLGVYRGPGELFF,TGTGCCAGCAGCTTGCTGGGGGTATACAGGGGGCCCGGGGAGCTGTTTTTT
TRBV9,TRBJ1-1,.,TRBD1,CASSRQGGTEAFF,TGTGCCAGCAGTAGACAGGGAGGCACTGAAGCTTTCTTT
TRBV6-5,TRBJ1-1,.,.,CASSYSALMNTEAFF,TGTGCCAGCAGTTACTCGGCCCTCATGAACACTGAAGCTTTCTTT
TRBV6-5,TRBJ1-2,.,TRBD1,CASSYGTGGGYGYTF,TGTGCCAGCAGTTACGGTACAGGGGGAGGCTATGGCTACACCTTC
TRBV19,TRBJ2-5,.,.,CASASNPGHMYQETQYF,TGTGCCAGTGCTTCGAATCCGGGACATATGTACCAAGAGACCCAGTACTTC
TRBV6-5,TRBJ1-5,.,.,CASSPYRNQPQHF,TGTGCCAGCAGCCCATACAGAAATCAGCCCCAGCATTTT
TRBV18,TRBJ1-1,.,TRBD1,CASSYGQGNTEAFF,TGTGCCAGCTCATACGGACAGGGGAACACTGAAGCTTTCTTT
TRBV27,TRBJ2-3,.,TRBD1,CASNQPGQLDTQYF,TGTGCCAGCAACCAGCCGGGACAGTTAGATACGCAGTATTTT
TRBV5-4,TRBJ2-1,few,TRBD2,CASSLGGLAAYNEQFF,TGTGCCAGCAGCTTGGGGGGACTAGCGGCTTACAATGAGCAGTTCTTC
TRBV28,TRBJ2-1,.,.,CASRTARSSYNEQFF,TGTGCCAGCAGGACGGCCCGGAGCTCCTACAATGAGCAGTTCTTC
TRBV4-2,TRBJ1-4,.,.,CASSPIIHGVEEKLFF,TGTGCCAGCAGCCCCATAATCCACGGGGTTGAAGAAAAACTGTTTTTT
TRBV2,TRBJ2-7,.,.,CASSEPAGAYEQYF,TGTGCCAGCAGTGAACCCGCCGGAGCCTACGAGCAGTACTTC
TRBV7-9,TRBJ2-5,.,.,CASSPLDRIQETQYF,TGTGCCAGCAGCCCACTCGACAGGATCCAAGAGACCCAGTACTTC
TRBV7-2,TRBJ1-5,.,.,CASSLVEEPQHF,TGTGCCAGCAGCTTGGTGGAGGAGCCCCAGCATTTT
TRBV9,TRBJ2-7,.,.,CASSVTGGLVDEQYF,TGTGCCAGCAGCGTAACTGGAGGGTTGGTCGACGAGCAGTACTTC
TRBV4-2,TRBJ1-1,.,TRBD1,CASSTTGETEAFF,TGTGCCAGCAGCACTACAGGGGAGACTGAAGCTTTCTTT
TRBV9,TRBJ1-2,.,.,CASSVDGSGYGYTF,TGTGCCAGCAGCGTAGATGGCAGCGGCTATGGCTACACCTTC
TRBV5-4,TRBJ1-2,.,.,CASSLGRQDGYTF,TGTGCCAGCAGCTTGGGCCGACAGGACGGCTACACCTTC